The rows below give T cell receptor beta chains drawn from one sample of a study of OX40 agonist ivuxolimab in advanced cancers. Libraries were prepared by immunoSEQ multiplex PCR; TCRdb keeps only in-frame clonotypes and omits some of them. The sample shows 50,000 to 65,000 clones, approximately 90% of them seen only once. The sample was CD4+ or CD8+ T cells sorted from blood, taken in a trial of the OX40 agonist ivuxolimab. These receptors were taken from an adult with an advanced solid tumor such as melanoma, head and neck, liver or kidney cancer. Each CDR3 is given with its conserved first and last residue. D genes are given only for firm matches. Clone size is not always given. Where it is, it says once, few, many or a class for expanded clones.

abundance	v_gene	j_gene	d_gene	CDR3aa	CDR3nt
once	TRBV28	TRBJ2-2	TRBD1	CASSLSRQGVTGELFF	TGTGCCAGCAGTTTATCTCGGCAGGGGGTTACCGGGGAGCTGTTTTTT
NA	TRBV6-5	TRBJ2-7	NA	CASSTYTSYEQYF	TGTGCCAGCAGCACGTACACTTCCTACGAGCAGTACTTC
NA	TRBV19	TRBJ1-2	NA	CASSSLGYGYTF	TGTGCCAGTAGTTCATTAGGGTATGGCTACACCTTC
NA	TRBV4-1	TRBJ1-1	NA	CASSRQTGDTEAFF	TGCGCCAGCAGCCGGCAGACAGGAGACACTGAAGCTTTCTTT
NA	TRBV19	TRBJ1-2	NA	CASAWSGNVGYTF	TGTGCCAGTGCCTGGTCAGGGAATGTCGGCTACACCTTC
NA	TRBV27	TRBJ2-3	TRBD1	CASSKLGTATDTQYF	TGTGCCAGCAGTAAACTAGGGACAGCCACAGATACGCAGTATTTT
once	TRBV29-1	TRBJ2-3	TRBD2	CSVESGRPTDTQYF	TGCAGCGTTGAAAGCGGGAGGCCCACAGATACGCAGTATTTT
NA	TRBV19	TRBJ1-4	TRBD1	CASSIDGQASATNEKLFF	TGTGCCAGTAGTATAGATGGACAGGCCTCTGCAACTAATGAAAAACTGTTTTTT
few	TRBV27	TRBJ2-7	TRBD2	CASSLLAGQPEQYF	TGTGCCAGCAGTTTACTAGCGGGACAGCCCGAGCAGTACTTC
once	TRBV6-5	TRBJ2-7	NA	CASSLGQNYEQYF	TGTGCCAGCAGTCTAGGACAGAACTACGAGCAGTACTTC
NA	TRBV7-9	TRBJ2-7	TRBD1	CASSLGQDRSYEQYF	TGTGCCAGCAGCTTGGGACAGGATCGCTCCTACGAGCAGTACTTC
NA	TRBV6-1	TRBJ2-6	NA	CASMVISGANVLTF	TGTGCCAGCATGGTCATATCTGGGGCCAACGTCCTGACTTTC
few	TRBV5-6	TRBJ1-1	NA	CASSLEGTGIKAFF	TGTGCCAGCAGCTTGGAAGGGACGGGAATCAAAGCTTTCTTT
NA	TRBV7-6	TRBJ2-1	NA	CASSLRTGTYNEQFF	TGTGCCAGCAGCTTACGAACGGGGACCTACAATGAGCAGTTCTTC
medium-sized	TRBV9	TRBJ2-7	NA	CASSVAGEGEQYF	TGTGCCAGCAGCGTAGCAGGGGAAGGCGAGCAGTACTTC
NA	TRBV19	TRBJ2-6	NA	CASMRYSSGANVLTF	TGTGCCAGTATGCGTTATAGCTCTGGGGCCAACGTCCTGACTTTC
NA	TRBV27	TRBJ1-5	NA	CASSFGRYQPQHF	TGTGCCAGCAGTTTTGGCAGGTATCAGCCCCAGCATTTT
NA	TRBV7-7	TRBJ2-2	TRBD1	CAGTGHTGELFF	TGTGCCGGGACAGGGCACACCGGGGAGCTGTTTTTT
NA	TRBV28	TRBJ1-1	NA	CASSLGRALNTEAFF	TGTGCCAGCAGTTTGGGACGGGCCCTGAACACTGAAGCTTTCTTT
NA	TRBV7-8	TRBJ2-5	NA	CASSLVNQQETQYF	TGTGCCAGCAGCTTAGTTAACCAGCAAGAGACCCAGTACTTC
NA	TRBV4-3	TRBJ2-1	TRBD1	CASSLDTGDNEQFF	TGCGCCAGCAGCCTCGACACAGGGGACAATGAGCAGTTCTTC
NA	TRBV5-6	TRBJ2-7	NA	CASSLASYEQYF	TGTGCCAGCAGCTTGGCATCATACGAGCAGTACTTC
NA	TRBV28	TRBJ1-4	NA	CASSSLQGYATNEKLFF	TGTGCCAGCAGTTCGTTACAGGGATATGCAACTAATGAAAAACTGTTTTTT